This T cell receptor beta chain was profiled in a study of graft-versus-host responses after intestinal transplantation. Profiling relied on immunoSEQ multiplex PCR, and the TCRdb table lists in-frame clones only, not all of them. This sample has 25,000 to 30,000 clones, with approximately 93% found just once. Turning to this clone: What it recognizes is unknown.

The germline V gene has CDR1 SQVTM and CDR2 ANQGSEA. V was clipped by 0 bases and J by 8 bases, with 16 bases between them. The CDR3 loop spans 14 amino acids. General observations from the study: Subjects displaying graft-donor T cell macrochimerism possessed elevated graft-versus-host to host-versus-graft clonal ratios inside allografts.

This receptor was identified in a human patient who received an intestinal transplant, so some T cells may come from the graft donor. This specimen consisted of PBMCs, obtained approximately ten weeks after intestinal transplant. The V call is TRBV29-1, the J call TRBJ1-2; D possibly corresponds to TRBD1 (5 bases). The CDR3 region has the DNA TGCAGCGTTGAAGATCCTGGGGCAGGGAGGGGCTACACCTTC. It is translated as CSVEDPGAGRGYTF.